Each of the 13 T cell receptor beta chains below was sequenced from the same sample in a study of human CD8 memory T cell subsets. Investigators built TCR beta libraries using UMI-labeled 5' RACE. TCRdb reprocessed the 5' RACE reads and reports one entry per CDR3 protein, with no DNA. The data include more than 6,500 distinct CDR3 sequences; the top ten clones carry roughly 22%. The sequenced sample was CD8+ stem-like memory T cells (TSCM and TCM) sorted from PBMCs. Subset in this sample: stem-like memory CD8 T cells (TSTEM), CCR7+ PD-1- TIGIT-. Source of these receptors: a human donor in good health.

J is TRBJ2-7 and V is TRBV21-1; with no DNA, the TCRdb D assignment of TRBD1 cannot be verified. TRBV21-1 is flagged as a pseudogene. The CDR3 extends over 15 amino acids. The CDR3: CASSLRAQGRDEQYF.

J is TRBJ2-3 and V is TRBV7-9; TCRdb proposes TRBD2, but this gene call is untestable without DNA. The CDR3 loop spans 14 amino acids. The germline V gene has CDR1 SEHNR and CDR2 FQNEAQ (reference sequence). The CDR3 is CASGTHTSTDTQYF. Filled out from reference TRBV7-9 and TRBJ2-3, the complete variable domain reads DTGVSQNPRHKITKRGQNVTFRCDPISEHNRLYWYRQTLGQGPEFLTYFQNEAQLEKSRLLSDRFSAERPKGSFSTLEIQRTEQGDSAMYLCASGTHTSTDTQYFGPGTRLTVL.

Measured by frequency, this clonotype is medium-sized (0.01 to 0.1%). The chain carries TRBV21-1 and TRBJ1-1. TRBV21-1 is annotated as a pseudogene. The CDR3 covers 15 residues. The CDR3 protein is CASSKERCVYTEAFF.

This clonotype counts as medium-sized by frequency. The J gene is TRBJ2-7, the V gene TRBV10-1; TCRdb outputs TRBD1, but without DNA this stays unchecked. The CDR3 is made up of 15 amino acids. Per the germline V gene, CDR1 is WNHNN and CDR2 is SYGVQD (reference sequence). This chain's CDR3 is CASSEGTGANYEQYF.

According to its frequency, this clonotype is medium-sized. V and J are TRBV6-6 and TRBJ2-5; TCRdb reports TRBD1, a call that lacks DNA to check it against. The CDR3 contains 16 residues. CDR1 MNHNY and CDR2 SVGAGI come from the germline V gene (reference sequence). The CDR3 reads CASSLGTGVFGETQYF.

This chain uses TRBV20-1 with TRBJ1-2; the TCRdb call, TRBD1, lacks DNA for checking. The CDR3 contains 17 residues. Germline lookup yields CDR1 DFQATT and CDR2 SNEGSKA (reference sequence). The CDR3 spells CSARDRDRVESLFGYTF.

The chain carries TRBV9 and TRBJ1-2; TCRdb calls TRBD1, which cannot be checked without DNA. The germline gives CDR1 SGDLS, CDR2 YYNGEE. CDR3 length equals 17 residues. The CDR3 loop reads CASSHALGKESFDGYTF.

This clonotype shows up as medium-sized by frequency. This rearrangement joins TRBV9 to TRBJ2-1; without DNA, the TCRdb call of TRBD2 cannot be checked. The length of the CDR3 is 13 residues. Germline V lookup: CDR1 SGDLS, CDR2 YYNGEE. The CDR3 region is CASSVGPVDEQFF.

The chain couples TRBV20-1 to TRBJ2-1; TCRdb's assignment of TRBD1 cannot be checked, as there is no DNA. The CDR3 runs to 15 residues. CDR1 is DFQATT, CDR2 SNEGSKA, per germline (reference sequence). CDR3 protein: CSARAYRGPAPGQFF.

This rearrangement joins TRBV12-3 or TRBV12-4 to TRBJ1-1; lacking DNA, the TRBD1 call made by TCRdb goes unchecked. This CDR3 is 13 amino acids long. CDR3 amino acids: CASSGGRGTEAFF.

This rearrangement joins TRBV20-1 to TRBJ1-6. There are 13 residues in the CDR3. Germline-derived CDR1 and CDR2 are DFQATT and SNEGSKA (reference sequence). The CDR3 sequence is CSARDREGSPLHF.

This chain connects TRBV9 to TRBJ1-5; TCRdb's D gene call, TRBD1, goes unchecked for lack of DNA. Germline lookup yields CDR1 SGDLS and CDR2 YYNGEE. The CDR3 totals 16 residues. The CDR3 protein is CASSAQDTTAPQPQHF.

The chain is built from TRBV4-1 and TRBJ1-2. This CDR3 contains 13 residues. Germline V gives CDR1 MGHRA, CDR2 YSYEKL. The CDR3 is CASYSRSNYGYTF.